This TCR beta chain came from a study of blood T cell repertoires in COVID-19. Study at large: Material from acute and convalescent COVID-19 was sourced from the United States, Italy and Spain.

The CDR3 length is 15 residues. Germline V gives CDR1 MDHEN, CDR2 SYDVKM. Deletions cut 4 bases from V and 3 bases from J, with 16 bases between. In the study's own analysis: It was from reference gene primer amplification that nucleated cell counts were estimated. The assay was immunoSEQ multiplex PCR, and TCRdb's table has in-frame clones only and misses some. V, J and clone size were drawn from that table, and D and trimming were deduced from the DNA. The sample holds fewer than 35,000 clones, about 90% seen once. The sequence derives from a man aged 45 to 65 with active or convalescent COVID-19. Sequencing was carried out using peripheral blood. The J gene is TRBJ2-7, the V gene TRBV28; the D gene is possibly TRBD2 (6 bases). In DNA form, the CDR3 reads TGTGCCAGCAGTTATTGGGCGAGTAGCGGCTACGAGCAGTACTTC. It specifies CASSYWASSGYEQYF.